Given below is one T cell receptor beta chain in context. This sample was included in a study of blood T cell repertoires in COVID-19. Study background: Samples came from the United States, Italy and Spain, spanning acute and convalescent COVID-19.

Per the original data handling: Counts of nucleated cells, estimated from reference gene primer amplification, were obtained. Sequenced by immunoSEQ multiplex PCR; TCRdb stores in-frame clones only, minus some. V and J calls and clone size come straight from that table; D and trimming were deduced from the DNA. Of 200,000 to 250,000 clones in the sample, 80% to 90% were seen once. The germline V gene has CDR1 SGDLS and CDR2 YYNGEE. This CDR3 is 15 amino acids long. The V end was cut by 7 bases, the J end by 0 bases, with 14 bases between. Sequenced input: peripheral blood. V is TRBV9 and J is TRBJ1-5; a weak D match, TRBD1 (6 bases). This clonotype was obtained from a man between 18 and 29 years old with active or convalescent COVID-19. This CDR3 reads CASSPAGDSNQPQHF. Written as DNA, the CDR3 is TGTGCCAGCTCCCCCGCAGGGGATAGCAATCAGCCCCAGCATTTT.